Described below is a single TCR beta chain sequence and its context. What it binds is unknown. This entry comes from a study of cytotoxic CD8 clonotypes in ibrutinib-treated CLL. Study-level information: Following treatment for a median around 13 months, range 6 to 36, response samples were then taken. Findings of the study overall: Contraction or stability on treatment characterized the public clonotypes, which were uncommon.

In germline, CDR1 is LNHDA, CDR2 SQIVND (reference sequence). Trimming took 4 bases from V and 5 from J, leaving 13 bases between them. The CDR3 has 14 amino acids. TCRdb's copy holds only in-frame clones and misses some; the assay was immunoSEQ multiplex PCR. This table holds about 140,000 clones, 70% to 85% found once. TCR beta libraries used 1.5 to 2 micrograms of DNA from cryopreserved PBMCs. The clonotype was recovered from a human donor with chronic lymphocytic leukemia. The source was PBMCs, collected after 12 months of ibrutinib treatment. The chain links TRBV19 to TRBJ2-3; D is perhaps TRBD1 or TRBD2 (5 bases each). The CDR3 spells CASSTGPAGDTQYF. CDR3 in DNA: TGTGCCAGTAGTACGGGACCGGCGGGAGATACGCAGTATTTT.